The 24 T cell receptor beta chains below all came from one sample that was sequenced in a study of T cells in Graves' hyperthyroidism and ophthalmopathy. The investigators amplified TCR beta CDR3 regions from RNA transcripts. In the first-round RT-PCR of the TCR CDR3, the HTBI primer set was used. TCRdb re-analysed the multiplex PCR reads in MiXCR, keeping a single row per CDR3 protein. The sample holds a few hundred thousand distinct CDR3 sequences, approximately 19% seen once. Sequenced sample: blood. The receptor source for this set is a man aged 50-59 years with Graves' ophthalmopathy.

The chain couples TRBV6-9 to TRBJ1-3; D call uncertain. V gave up 3 bases and J gave up 11 bases, with 14 bases separating them. The CDR3 covers 13 residues. CDR1 MNHGY and CDR2 SVAAGI come from the germline V gene. The CDR3 sequence is CASSYSEFQAIYF. Here the CDR3 DNA reads TGTGCCAGCAGTTACTCGGAATTTCAAGCCATATATTTT.

In its sample, this clonotype was seen once. The chain combines TRBV27 with TRBJ2-7, with 9 bases matching TRBD1. The J segment lost 7 bases and the V segment lost 7 bases, leaving 17 bases of the junction unmatched. The CDR3 covers 16 residues. CDR1 MNHEY and CDR2 SMNVEV come from the germline V gene (reference sequence). The CDR3 region has the DNA TGTGCCAGCACCTCTTACTTTCAGGGACAGGGTGATGAGCAGTACTTC. Translation gives CASTSYFQGQGDEQYF.

This clonotype has at least ten counts. The CDR3 is CAWSGRGTTNEKLFF. CDR3 nucleotide sequence: TGTGCCTGGAGTGGCAGGGGTACAACTAATGAAAAACTGTTTTTT. V and J are TRBV30 and TRBJ1-4; the D gene is possibly TRBD1 (6 bases). CDR1 is GTSNPN, CDR2 SVGIG, per germline (reference sequence). The CDR3 is 15 amino acids. Trimming took off 1 base at V and 0 bases at J, with 9 bases between the two ends.

This clonotype was detected a few times. CDR3 loop: CASSLFSTNTEAFF. In DNA, the CDR3 is TGTGCCAGCAGTTTATTTTCCACGAACACTGAAGCTTTCTTT. This chain joins TRBV28 and TRBJ1-1, with no clear D. V was trimmed by 1 base and J by 1 base, leaving 7 bases between them. The CDR3 has 14 residues. Germline values: CDR1 MDHEN, CDR2 SYDVKM.

This clonotype was seen at least ten times. The chain combines TRBV11-2 with TRBJ2-3; TRBD2 is a possible D gene (6 bases). Between the trimmed V and J ends, which lost 5 bases and 1 base, there was a span of 10 bases. This CDR3 contains 14 residues. From germline, CDR1 is SGHAT and CDR2 FQNNGV. CDR3 region: CASSQTGGTDTQYF. The DNA for the CDR3 is TGTGCCAGCAGCCAAACGGGGGGCACAGATACGCAGTATTTT.

There are a few counts of this clonotype. The chain carries TRBV15 and TRBJ2-2; D unclear. Germline loops: CDR1 LNHNV, CDR2 YYDKDF (reference sequence). V was cut by 3 bases and J by 3 bases, with 8 bases left in between. The CDR3 extends over 14 amino acids. CDR3 sequence reads: CATSSEPYTGELFF. CDR3 bases: TGTGCCACCAGCAGCGAACCTTACACCGGGGAGCTGTTTTTT.

This clonotype was counted many times. V and J are TRBV5-5 and TRBJ2-1, with TRBD2 matching 12 bases. The CDR3 loop spans 15 amino acids. The V gene's germline CDR1 is SGHKS and CDR2 YYEKEE (reference sequence). Trimming removed 2 bases from V and 6 bases from J; junction bases left unmatched: 3. CDR3 sequence: CASSFRLAGVNEQFF. The DNA of the CDR3 is TGTGCCAGCAGCTTTAGACTAGCGGGAGTCAATGAGCAGTTCTTC.

This clonotype was observed a handful of times. V is TRBV5-1 and J is TRBJ2-7, with no clear D. This CDR3 contains 14 residues. V lost 0 bases and J 7 bases, leaving 14 bases between the germline ends. The V gene's germline CDR1 is SGHRS and CDR2 YFSETQ. The CDR3 here is CASSLDEGRWEQYF. The CDR3 DNA reads TGCGCCAGCAGCTTGGATGAAGGGCGTTGGGAGCAGTACTTC.

This clonotype was picked up many times. V is TRBV5-1 and J is TRBJ2-3; a possible D gene is TRBD2 (5 bases). Per the germline V gene, CDR1 is SGHRS and CDR2 is YFSETQ. Trimming removed 3 bases from V and 3 bases from J, with 14 bases in between. The CDR3 extends over 15 amino acids. CDR3 DNA: TGCGCCAGCAGCTCAACTAGAACGGTGACAGATACGCAGTATTTT. It is translated as CASSSTRTVTDTQYF.

This clonotype was recorded many times. This chain connects TRBV20-1 to TRBJ2-7; 10 bases map to TRBD2. The CDR3 totals 16 residues. Per germline, CDR1 DFQATT and CDR2 SNEGSKA (reference sequence). The junction had 14 bases not matched to a gene; V was cut back by 6 bases and J by 3 bases. The CDR3 region is CSAHLGLLAGDYEQYF. The CDR3 DNA is TGCAGTGCCCACCTTGGACTGCTAGCGGGAGACTACGAGCAGTACTTC.

This clonotype was picked up many times. The chain combines TRBV7-2 with TRBJ1-1; TRBD1 matches at 7 bases. The CDR3 has 15 amino acids. Germline values: CDR1 SGHTA, CDR2 FQGNSA. The V segment lost 2 bases and the J segment 1 base; nucleotides outside the gene matches: 4. The CDR3 DNA follows: TGTGCCAGCAGCTTAAGCGGGACAGCGAACACTGAAGCTTTCTTT. As protein: CASSLSGTANTEAFF.

At least ten counts were recorded for this clonotype. The rearrangement joins TRBV20-1 to TRBJ2-7, with 14 bases matching TRBD2. CDR3 size: 14 residues. The V and J ends lost 6 bases and 7 bases, in that order; junction bases with no gene match: 8. CDR1 is DFQATT and CDR2 is SNEGSKA in the germline V gene (reference sequence). The CDR3 loop is CSATGTSGGVEQYF. The CDR3 coding sequence is TGCAGTGCCACCGGGACTAGCGGGGGTGTTGAGCAGTACTTC.

The table lists this clonotype with many counts. V usage is TRBV5-6 and J usage is TRBJ1-5; possibly TRBD1 for D (6 bases). The CDR3 has 13 residues. Trimming took 5 bases from V and 3 from J, leaving 9 bases between them. Per germline, CDR1 SGHDT and CDR2 YYEEEE. Here the CDR3 DNA reads TGTGCCAGCAGTCGGGACAACAATCAGCCCCAGCATTTT. Protein sequence: CASSRDNNQPQHF.

This clonotype showed up just a few times. The rearrangement links TRBV27 to TRBJ2-1; 8 bases match TRBD2. The CDR3 is 16 amino acids. Germline values: CDR1 MNHEY, CDR2 SMNVEV (reference sequence). With 9 bases clipped from V and 4 bases from J, the junction kept 14 bases outside the gene matches. The CDR3: CASKLFSGDRYNEQFF. The CDR3 DNA reads TGTGCCAGTAAGCTTTTTAGCGGGGATAGGTACAATGAGCAGTTCTTC.

In its sample, this clonotype was seen many times. This sequence joins TRBV28 and TRBJ1-2, with D hard to call. The V gene's germline CDR1 is MDHEN and CDR2 SYDVKM. Trimming stripped 3 bases from V and 2 bases from J, with 13 bases between. This CDR3 is built from 15 residues. CDR3 loop: CASSFSWEENYGYTF. The DNA of the CDR3 is TGTGCCAGCAGTTTCTCGTGGGAGGAGAACTATGGCTACACCTTC.

As regards this clonotype: A much larger clone differs by one base, so this may be a read error. The chain links TRBV7-6 to TRBJ2-7; 10 bases are a match to TRBD2. The V gene's germline CDR1 is SGHVS and CDR2 FNYEAQ. With 1 base clipped from V and 7 bases from J, the junction kept 10 bases outside the gene matches. There are 16 residues in the CDR3. CDR3: CASSLVASGSSNEQYF. The CDR3, as DNA: TGTGCCAGCAGCTTAGTCGCTAGCGGGAGTTCGAATGAGCAGTACTTC. Complete variable domain (other parts from reference TRBV7-6 and TRBJ2-7): GAGVSQSPRYKVTKRGQDVALRCDPISGHVSLYWYRQALGQGPEFLTYFNYEAQQDKSGLPNDRFSAERPEGSISTLTIQRTEQRDSAMYRCASSLVASGSSNEQYFGPGTRLTVT.

This clonotype was observed a handful of times. This chain joins TRBV20-1 and TRBJ2-7; 9 positions agree with TRBD1. The CDR3 runs 15 residues. V dropped 0 bases and J dropped 3; count of bases not matched to a gene: 6. Germline V gene lookup returns CDR1 DFQATT and CDR2 SNEGSKA (reference sequence). CDR3 loop: CSARDLGQGFYEQYF. The CDR3 coding sequence is TGCAGTGCTAGAGATCTGGGACAGGGATTCTACGAGCAGTACTTC.

The CDR3 region is CSARISGSFSYEQYF. The CDR3 nucleotides are TGCAGTGCTAGGATTAGCGGGTCTTTTTCCTACGAGCAGTACTTC. V is TRBV20-1 and J is TRBJ2-7, with 7 bases identical to TRBD2. J gave up 1 base and V 3 bases, and 9 bases lay outside the gene matches. In germline, CDR1 is DFQATT, CDR2 SNEGSKA (reference sequence). There are 15 residues in the CDR3.

The V gene is TRBV9, the J gene TRBJ1-6; 9 bases are shared with TRBD1. The junction had 3 bases not matched to a gene; V was cut back by 0 bases and J by 8 bases. The CDR3 has 15 residues. CDR1 is SGDLS and CDR2 is YYNGEE in the germline V gene. The CDR3 DNA reads as TGTGCCAGCAGCGTAGCGGGACAGGGAGATTCACCCCTCCACTTT. This codes for CASSVAGQGDSPLHF.

CDR3 amino acids: CASRGIDRHTEAFF. The CDR3, as DNA: TGTGCCAGCAGAGGTATTGACAGACACACTGAAGCTTTCTTT. The chain recombines TRBV28 with TRBJ1-1, with D possibly being TRBD1 (5 bases). The CDR3 consists of 14 residues. V lost 6 bases and J lost 3, with 14 bases in between. The germline gives CDR1 MDHEN, CDR2 SYDVKM.

V and J are TRBV2 and TRBJ2-3, with 8 nucleotides matching TRBD2. Germline V gene lookup returns CDR1 SNHLY and CDR2 FYNNEI. With V trimmed by 5 bases and J by 3 bases, 4 bases remained unmatched. The CDR3 is 14 amino acids. The CDR3 is CASSTGGPTDTQYF. The CDR3 DNA sequence: TGTGCCAGCAGTACGGGGGGGCCGACAGATACGCAGTATTTT.

The chain joins TRBV24-1 to TRBJ2-5; the match to TRBD1 covers 7 bases. Trimming removed 6 bases from V and 4 bases from J; junction bases left unmatched: 7. Germline V gene sequence: CDR1 KGHDR, CDR2 SFDVKD. The CDR3 spans 14 residues. CDR3 DNA sequence: TGTGCCACCAGTAACAAAGGGGGCGCAGAGACCCAGTACTTC. Its translation is CATSNKGGAETQYF.

This clonotype was seen only a few times. The chain combines TRBV28 with TRBJ2-3, with 7 nucleotides matching TRBD2. Trimming at V came to 10 bases and at J to 9 bases, leaving 10 bases not matched to a gene. The V gene's germline CDR1 is MDHEN and CDR2 SYDVKM. The CDR3 is made up of 12 amino acids. The DNA of the CDR3 is TGTGCCACTGGACTAGTCGTGGGGACGCAGTATTTT. Translating it yields CATGLVVGTQYF. Variable domain in full (rest from reference TRBV28 and TRBJ2-3): DVKVTQSSRYLVKRTGEKVFLECVQDMDHENMFWYRQDPGLGLRLIYFSYDVKMKEKGDIPEGYSVSREKKERFSLILESASTNQTSMYLCATGLVVGTQYFGPGTRLTVL.

This clonotype has more than one count but fewer than ten. The chain links TRBV3-1 to TRBJ1-2, with D unresolved. There are 13 residues in the CDR3. V lost 0 bases and J lost 7, with 9 bases in between. The germline V gene encodes CDR1 LGHDT and CDR2 YNNKEL (reference sequence). CDR3 bases: TGTGCCAGCAGCCAAGATCATGGTTCTGGCTACACCTTC. It yields the protein CASSQDHGSGYTF.